This T cell receptor (beta chain) is drawn from a study of blood T cell repertoires in COVID-19. Study-wide context: Acute and convalescent COVID-19 specimens originated in the United States, Italy and Spain. Nucleic acid was either cDNA or gDNA, and it came from T cells, B-cell-depleted T cells, or PBMCs.

Original handling: Estimated nucleated cell counts came from reference gene primer amplification. The assay was immunoSEQ multiplex PCR, and TCRdb's table has in-frame clones only and misses some. The DNA gave D and trimming, while V, J and clone size come from that table. The sample comprises just over 80,000 clones, around 80% of which are singletons, and around 21% rests with the top ten. The CDR3 consists of 11 residues. Germline CDR1 SNHLY, CDR2 FYNNEI. V was trimmed by 5 bases and J by 3 bases, leaving 4 bases between them. The sample comprised peripheral blood. The chain uses TRBV2 and TRBJ2-5; D is ambiguous. This receptor was obtained from a woman older than 75 with active or convalescent COVID-19. The CDR3 sequence: CASSSEETQYF. The CDR3 DNA is TGTGCCAGCAGTAGCGAAGAGACCCAGTACTTC.